The rows below give T cell receptor beta chains drawn from one sample of a study of CD8+ T cells in alopecia areata. Generated by immunoSEQ multiplex PCR, the TCRdb table keeps only in-frame clones and is missing some. This table has more than 90,000 clones, roughly two fifths appearing once. Sample: CD4+ T cells sorted from blood. These receptors all come from a human donor with alopecia areata. Both conserved end residues are part of each CDR3. D genes are given only for firm matches. The size entry is marked missing in some rows and otherwise reads once, few, many or a size class.

CDR3 protein | CDR3 DNA | V gene | clone size | J gene | D gene
CSVESQGGINIQYF | TGCAGCGTTGAGTCGCAAGGGGGTATTAACATTCAGTACTTC | TRBV29-1 | . | TRBJ2-4 | .
CASSQGGDTDTQYF | TGTGCCAGCAGCCAAGGAGGCGATACAGATACGCAGTATTTT | TRBV4-2 | few | TRBJ2-3 | .
CASSLESTGELFF | TGTGCCAGCAGTCTCGAGAGCACCGGGGAGCTGTTTTTT | TRBV28 | . | TRBJ2-2 | .
CSVRRTVAKNIQYF | TGCAGCGTTCGACGGACCGTAGCCAAAAACATTCAGTACTTC | TRBV29-1 | . | TRBJ2-4 | .
CAITRTTDSYEQYF | TGTGCCATCACCCGAACGACAGACTCCTACGAGCAGTACTTC | TRBV10-3 | . | TRBJ2-7 | .
CASSLFPMSRDKTYEQYF | TGCGCCAGCAGCTTGTTCCCTATGAGTCGGGACAAAACCTACGAGCAGTACTTC | TRBV5-1 | . | TRBJ2-7 | .
CAWSVEGNTEAFF | TGTGCCTGGAGTGTAGAAGGTAACACTGAAGCTTTCTTT | TRBV30 | . | TRBJ1-1 | .
CASSLREGWQYF | TGTGCCAGCAGTTTGCGGGAAGGATGGCAGTACTTC | TRBV28 | few | TRBJ2-7 | .
CASSMIADTQYF | TGTGCCAGCAGCATGATAGCAGATACGCAGTATTTT | TRBV5-4 | . | TRBJ2-3 | .
CSVSERRSSYEQYF | TGCAGCGTTTCTGAGCGGAGAAGCTCCTACGAGCAGTACTTC | TRBV29-1 | . | TRBJ2-7 | .
CASRAPGLAEYEQYF | TGTGCCAGCAGAGCTCCGGGACTAGCGGAATACGAGCAGTACTTC | TRBV2 | . | TRBJ2-7 | TRBD2
CASSTGERDTQYF | TGTGCCAGCAGCACAGGGGAGAGAGATACGCAGTATTTT | TRBV21-1 | . | TRBJ2-3 | .
CASSLKVPGTQYF | TGTGCCAGCAGTTTAAAAGTCCCGGGGACGCAGTATTTT | TRBV28 | . | TRBJ2-3 | .
CAWRRSSGNTIYF | TGTGCCTGGAGACGGAGCTCTGGAAACACCATATATTTT | TRBV30 | . | TRBJ1-3 | .
CASTPRQGNTEAFF | TGCGCCAGCACGCCTCGACAGGGGAACACTGAAGCTTTCTTT | TRBV5-1 | . | TRBJ1-1 | TRBD1
CASSTALSGRAGIEQFF | TGCGCCAGCAGCACTGCTCTTAGCGGGAGGGCCGGGATTGAGCAGTTCTTC | TRBV5-1 | few | TRBJ2-1 | TRBD2
CSVVGHNEQFF | TGCAGCGTTGTGGGTCACAATGAGCAGTTCTTC | TRBV29-1 | few | TRBJ2-1 | .
CASSESRDRVRGNEQYF | TGTGCCAGCAGTGAGTCCCGGGACAGGGTTAGAGGGAACGAGCAGTACTTC | TRBV6-1 | . | TRBJ2-7 | TRBD1
CAWSEQENTEAFF | TGTGCCTGGAGTGAACAGGAGAACACTGAAGCTTTCTTT | TRBV30 | . | TRBJ1-1 | .
CASSPRPGGTTEAFF | TGCGCCAGCAGCCCTCGTCCCGGAGGGACCACTGAAGCTTTCTTT | TRBV5-1 | . | TRBJ1-1 | .
CASSAQTTADSGNTIYF | TGTGCCAGCAGCGCCCAAACCACAGCCGACTCTGGAAACACCATATATTTT | TRBV9 | . | TRBJ1-3 | .
CASSEPTGTGVIGELFF | TGTGCCAGCAGCGAGCCTACCGGGACAGGGGTGATCGGGGAGCTGTTTTTT | TRBV9 | few | TRBJ2-2 | TRBD1
CASSPNSGANVLTF | TGCGCCAGCAGCCCGAACTCTGGGGCCAACGTCCTGACTTTC | TRBV5-1 | few | TRBJ2-6 | .
CASSLGRTYEQYF | TGTGCCAGCAGTCTAGGACGTACCTACGAGCAGTACTTC | TRBV28 | once | TRBJ2-7 | .
CSVYGTRVNYGYTF | TGCAGCGTCTACGGGACACGAGTTAACTATGGCTACACCTTC | TRBV29-1 | . | TRBJ1-2 | .
CASTQGGGDIQYF | TGTGCCAGCACCCAGGGGGGTGGGGACATTCAGTACTTC | TRBV28 | . | TRBJ2-4 | .
CASSPGHLYEQYF | TGTGCCAGCAGCCCGGGACACCTATACGAGCAGTACTTC | TRBV21-1 | few | TRBJ2-7 | .
CSVEKREHGEQFF | TGCAGCGTTGAAAAACGGGAGCACGGTGAGCAGTTCTTC | TRBV29-1 | . | TRBJ2-1 | .
CSVVASGPPYEQYF | TGCAGCGTTGTGGCTAGCGGCCCTCCGTACGAGCAGTACTTC | TRBV29-1 | . | TRBJ2-7 | TRBD2
CASSPTRERGYTF | TGCGCCAGCAGCCCAACACGGGAAAGGGGCTACACCTTC | TRBV5-1 | . | TRBJ1-2 | .
CASSVFVSGANVLTF | TGTGCCAGCAGTGTTTTCGTGTCTGGGGCCAACGTCCTGACTTTC | TRBV2 | once | TRBJ2-6 | .
CASSTGERETQYF | TGTGCCAGCAGCACGGGCGAAAGAGAGACCCAGTACTTC | TRBV11-2 | few | TRBJ2-5 | .
CASSRTGAYSEAFF | TGTGCCAGCAGTCGGACAGGGGCTTATAGTGAGGCTTTCTTT | TRBV6-5 | . | TRBJ1-1 | TRBD1
CASSLWGKETQYF | TGTGCCAGCAGCTTGTGGGGGAAAGAGACCCAGTACTTC | TRBV5-6 | few | TRBJ2-5 | .
CASSFNGLVHQETQYF | TGTGCCAGCAGCTTTAACGGGCTAGTTCACCAAGAGACCCAGTACTTC | TRBV7-2 | few | TRBJ2-5 | .
CSAGGTYEQYF | TGCAGCGCCGGGGGTACCTACGAGCAGTACTTC | TRBV29-1 | . | TRBJ2-7 | .
CASSPTSGSHNEQFF | TGTGCCAGCAGCCCGACTAGCGGGTCGCACAATGAGCAGTTCTTC | TRBV7-3 | few | TRBJ2-1 | TRBD2
CASSEASGGAGEQFF | TGTGCCAGCAGTGAGGCTAGCGGGGGGGCAGGAGAGCAGTTCTTC | TRBV2 | . | TRBJ2-1 | TRBD2
CAWSRDRNTEAFF | TGTGCCTGGAGTCGGGACAGGAACACTGAAGCTTTCTTT | TRBV30 | . | TRBJ1-1 | TRBD1
CASSHPAYNEQFF | TGTGCCAGCTCACACCCCGCCTACAATGAGCAGTTCTTC | TRBV18 | . | TRBJ2-1 | .
CSVVWGAPAYEQYF | TGCAGCGTTGTCTGGGGGGCCCCGGCCTACGAGCAGTACTTC | TRBV29-1 | few | TRBJ2-7 | .
CASLRRGNTEAFF | TGTGCCAGCCTCAGGAGGGGGAACACTGAAGCTTTCTTT | TRBV28 | few | TRBJ1-1 | .